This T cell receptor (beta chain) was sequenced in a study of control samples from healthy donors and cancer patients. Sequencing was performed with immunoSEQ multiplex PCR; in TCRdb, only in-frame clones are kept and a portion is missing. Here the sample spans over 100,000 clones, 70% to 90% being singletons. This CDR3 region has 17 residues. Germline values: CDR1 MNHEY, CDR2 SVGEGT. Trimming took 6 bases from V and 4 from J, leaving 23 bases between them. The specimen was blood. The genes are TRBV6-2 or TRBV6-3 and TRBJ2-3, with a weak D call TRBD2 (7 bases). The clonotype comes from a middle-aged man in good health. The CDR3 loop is CASSLGSRTRGADTQYF. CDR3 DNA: TGTGCCAGCAGCCTCGGGTCCCGGACTAGGGGGGCAGATACGCAGTATTTT.